The 3 T cell receptor beta chains below come from one sample, sequenced in a study of blood T cell repertoires in COVID-19. Sequencing used immunoSEQ multiplex PCR; TCRdb keeps in-frame clones, though not all of them. The profile shows about 230,000 clones, roughly four fifths of them singletons. Sequenced input: peripheral blood. All receptors come from a woman in her 50s with acute or convalescent COVID-19.

This chain joins TRBV5-1 and TRBJ2-1; 9 positions match TRBD2. Trimming at V came to 7 bases and at J to 6 bases, leaving 8 bases not matched to a gene. This CDR3 is 14 amino acids long. Germline lookup yields CDR1 SGHRS and CDR2 YFSETQ. The CDR3: CASGLAGGPNEQFF. The CDR3 bases are TGCGCCAGCGGGCTTGCGGGGGGGCCCAATGAGCAGTTCTTC.

The V gene is TRBV4-1, the J gene TRBJ2-3; D is uncertain. V was trimmed by 0 bases and J by 7 bases, leaving 14 bases between them. The CDR3 loop spans 15 amino acids. CDR1 and CDR2 (germline): MGHRA, YSYEKL. CDR3 in amino acids: CASSQDVRQPHTQYF. In DNA, the CDR3 is TGCGCCAGCAGCCAAGATGTGAGGCAACCTCATACGCAGTATTTT.

The chain carries TRBV5-1 and TRBJ1-1, with D possibly being TRBD1 (5 bases). Trimming removed 4 bases from V and 0 bases from J, with 10 bases in between. The CDR3 is 14 amino acids. Germline V gene sequence: CDR1 SGHRS, CDR2 YFSETQ. The CDR3 is CASSPDTLNTEAFF. DNA of the CDR3: TGCGCCAGCAGCCCGGACACACTGAACACTGAAGCTTTCTTT.